Listed below are T cell receptor beta chains from one sample, sequenced in a study of blood T cell repertoires in COVID-19. Profiling relied on immunoSEQ multiplex PCR, and the TCRdb table lists in-frame clones only, not all of them. The sample yields around 300,000 clones, 75% to 95% seen once. The sequenced sample consisted of peripheral blood. The receptor source for this set is a woman between 25 and 40 years old with COVID-19, enrolled during active disease. Both conserved end residues are part of each CDR3. D genes are given only for firm matches. Only some rows state a clone size, as once, few, many or a class for expanded clones.

-	TRBV12-3/TRBV12-4	-	TRBJ2-3	CASSQIDTQYF	TGTGCCAGCAGTCAAATAGATACGCAGTATTTT
TRBD1	TRBV19	-	TRBJ1-2	CASRGQGNYGYTF	TGTGCCAGTAGGGGACAGGGGAACTATGGCTACACCTTC
-	TRBV28	-	TRBJ2-5	CASSLGPRETQYF	TGTGCCAGCAGTTTAGGCCCTAGGGAGACCCAGTACTTC
TRBD1	TRBV7-2	-	TRBJ2-2	CASSLSGQSSTGELFF	TGTGCCAGCAGCTTATCGGGACAGAGCTCCACCGGGGAGCTGTTTTTT
-	TRBV9	-	TRBJ1-3	CASSVASQAGNTIYF	TGTGCCAGCAGCGTAGCTTCCCAGGCTGGAAACACCATATATTTT
-	TRBV7-9	-	TRBJ2-1	CASSFGNNEQFF	TGTGCCAGCAGCTTCGGGAACAATGAGCAGTTCTTC
-	TRBV30	-	TRBJ1-6	CAWSVRAGSPLHF	TGTGCCTGGAGTGTCAGGGCGGGATCACCCCTCCACTTT
-	TRBV28	once	TRBJ2-1	CASSQPGHRHNEQFF	TGTGCCAGCAGCCAACCGGGACATCGCCACAATGAGCAGTTCTTC
TRBD1	TRBV30	-	TRBJ1-1	CAWSRDSRNTEAFF	TGTGCCTGGAGCCGGGACAGTAGGAACACTGAAGCTTTCTTT
TRBD2	TRBV7-3	-	TRBJ2-1	CASSRAGAQGNEQFF	TGTGCCAGCAGCCGAGCGGGAGCCCAAGGGAATGAGCAGTTCTTC
-	TRBV28	once	TRBJ1-4	CASSLSPGRAQLNEKLFF	TGTGCCAGCAGTTTATCCCCTGGGAGGGCCCAACTTAATGAAAAACTGTTTTTT
TRBD1	TRBV7-8	few	TRBJ2-2	CASSLAAGTGYTGELFF	TGTGCCAGCAGCTTAGCGGCCGGGACAGGGTACACCGGGGAGCTGTTTTTT
-	TRBV3-1/TRBV3-2	-	TRBJ2-7	CASSQDPGSSYEQYF	TGTGCCAGCAGCCAAGATCCAGGAAGCTCCTACGAGCAGTACTTC
-	TRBV9	-	TRBJ1-2	CASSVSGSSDGYTF	TGTGCCAGCAGCGTTTCAGGTTCGTCGGATGGCTACACCTTC
TRBD1	TRBV20-1	-	TRBJ2-2	CSASPPPGTGGILGTGELFF	TGCAGTGCTAGTCCGCCCCCGGGGACAGGGGGTATTCTTGGCACCGGGGAGCTGTTTTTT
-	TRBV28	-	TRBJ1-1	CASTVIWAGGLAEAFF	TGTGCCAGCACCGTTATATGGGCCGGGGGTCTAGCTGAAGCTTTCTTT
-	TRBV16	-	TRBJ2-7	CASSRGPGSYEQYF	TGTGCCAGCAGCCGGGGCCCGGGTTCCTACGAGCAGTACTTC
TRBD1	TRBV11-2	-	TRBJ2-4	CASSLAGGIAKNIQYF	TGTGCCAGCAGCTTAGCAGGGGGCATTGCCAAAAACATTCAGTACTTC
-	TRBV27	once	TRBJ1-2	CASSLSSEDGYGYTF	TGTGCCAGCAGTTTATCGTCGGAGGACGGGTATGGCTACACCTTC
TRBD1	TRBV5-1	-	TRBJ1-3	CASSQQGIGNTIYF	TGCGCCAGCAGCCAACAGGGGATCGGAAACACCATATATTTT
-	TRBV19	-	TRBJ1-4	CASREADEKLFF	TGTGCCAGTAGGGAGGCCGATGAAAAACTGTTTTTT
TRBD1	TRBV5-1	-	TRBJ2-5	CASSSNRGEKETQYF	TGCGCCAGCAGCTCCAACAGGGGGGAGAAAGAGACCCAGTACTTC
TRBD1	TRBV28	-	TRBJ1-2	CASRGQGYGYTF	TGTGCCAGCAGAGGACAGGGGTATGGCTACACCTTC
TRBD2	TRBV5-6	-	TRBJ2-7	CASSGGLAGAPYEQYF	TGTGCCAGCAGCGGGGGGCTAGCGGGAGCACCTTACGAGCAGTACTTC
TRBD2	TRBV30	-	TRBJ2-3	CAWSSWTSGKGDTQYF	TGTGCCTGGAGTTCATGGACTAGCGGGAAGGGAGATACGCAGTATTTT
-	TRBV3-1/TRBV3-2	-	TRBJ2-1	CASSQAAREDEQFF	TGTGCCAGCAGCCAAGCCGCCAGGGAGGATGAGCAGTTCTTC
-	TRBV28	-	TRBJ2-5	CASSAVGEETQYF	TGTGCCAGCTCAGCGGTAGGTGAGGAGACCCAGTACTTC
-	TRBV15	few	TRBJ2-7	CATSRDPGRVGEQYF	TGTGCCACCAGCAGAGATCCCGGCAGGGTGGGCGAGCAGTACTTC
TRBD1	TRBV28	-	TRBJ2-7	CASTLWGTGDDEQYF	TGTGCCAGCACCCTCTGGGGGACAGGGGACGACGAGCAGTACTTC
TRBD2	TRBV4-3	-	TRBJ2-1	CASSQESGSPYNEQFF	TGCGCCAGCAGCCAAGAGAGCGGGAGCCCCTACAATGAGCAGTTCTTC
-	TRBV28	-	TRBJ2-3	CATTTGATDTQYF	TGTGCCACCACCACAGGAGCCACAGATACGCAGTATTTT
-	TRBV2	-	TRBJ1-2	CASSVDSTTNYGYTF	TGTGCCAGCAGCGTTGACAGCACCACTAACTATGGCTACACCTTC
TRBD1	TRBV9	-	TRBJ1-3	CASSETGYGNTIYF	TGTGCCAGCAGCGAGACAGGGTACGGAAACACCATATATTTT
TRBD1	TRBV2	-	TRBJ1-6	CASSRDRGYSPLHF	TGTGCCAGCAGTCGGGACAGGGGGTATTCACCCCTCCACTTT
-	TRBV4-1	few	TRBJ1-6	CASSQESGHLISYNSPLHF	TGCGCCAGCAGCCAGGAATCGGGACACCTGATCTCCTATAATTCACCCCTCCACTTT
-	TRBV29-1	-	TRBJ1-5	CSVGRGGNQPQHF	TGCAGCGTTGGGAGGGGTGGCAATCAGCCCCAGCATTTT
-	TRBV7-6	few	TRBJ2-2	CASSSGGAGSTGELFF	TGTGCCAGCAGTAGTGGGGGGGCAGGGTCCACCGGGGAGCTGTTTTTT
TRBD1	TRBV3-1/TRBV3-2	-	TRBJ1-2	CASHGTGASYGYTF	TGTGCCAGCCACGGGACAGGGGCTTCGTATGGCTACACCTTC
-	TRBV7-8	-	TRBJ2-3	CASSLGGYSTDTQYF	TGTGCCAGCAGCCTCGGGGGATACAGCACAGATACGCAGTATTTT
-	TRBV6-1	-	TRBJ1-1	CASSDGGNTEAFF	TGTGCCAGCAGTGACGGCGGGAACACTGAAGCTTTCTTT